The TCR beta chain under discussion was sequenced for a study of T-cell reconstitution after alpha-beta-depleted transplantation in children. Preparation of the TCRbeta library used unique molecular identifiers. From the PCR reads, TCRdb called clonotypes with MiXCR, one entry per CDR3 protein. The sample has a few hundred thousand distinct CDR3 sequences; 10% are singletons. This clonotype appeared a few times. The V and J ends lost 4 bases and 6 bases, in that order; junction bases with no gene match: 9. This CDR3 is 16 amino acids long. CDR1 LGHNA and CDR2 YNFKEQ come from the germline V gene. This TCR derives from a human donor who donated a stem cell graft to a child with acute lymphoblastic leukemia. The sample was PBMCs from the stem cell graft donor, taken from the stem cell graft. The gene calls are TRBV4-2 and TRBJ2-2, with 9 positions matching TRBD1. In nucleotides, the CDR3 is TGTGCCAGCAGCCCACCTGGGACAGGGTTTCCCGGGGAGCTGTTTTTT. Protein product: CASSPPGTGFPGELFF.